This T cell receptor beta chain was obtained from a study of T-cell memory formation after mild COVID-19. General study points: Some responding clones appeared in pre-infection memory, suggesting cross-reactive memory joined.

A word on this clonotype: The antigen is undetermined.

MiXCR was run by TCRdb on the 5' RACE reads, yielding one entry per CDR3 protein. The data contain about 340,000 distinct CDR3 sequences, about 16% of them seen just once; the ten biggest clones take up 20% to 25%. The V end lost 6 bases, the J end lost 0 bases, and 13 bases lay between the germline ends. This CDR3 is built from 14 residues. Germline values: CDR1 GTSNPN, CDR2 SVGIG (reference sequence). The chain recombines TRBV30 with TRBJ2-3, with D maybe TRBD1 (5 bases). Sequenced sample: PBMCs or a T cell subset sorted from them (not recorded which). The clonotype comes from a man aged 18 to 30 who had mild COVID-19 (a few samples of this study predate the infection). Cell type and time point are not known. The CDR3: CACPGPGSTDTQYF. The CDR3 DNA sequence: TGTGCCTGCCCCGGCCCAGGGAGCACAGATACGCAGTATTTT.